The 18 T cell receptor beta chains given below trace back to one sample, sequenced in a study of shared clonotypes between healthy human individuals. The method was immunoSEQ multiplex PCR; TCRdb's version includes in-frame clones alone and lacks a portion of them. The sample contains some 980,000 clones, over 75% of which appear only once. Sequenced: memory CD4+ T cells sorted from blood. Subset indicated: CD45RA-negative fraction. The receptors stem from a man aged 18 to 35 in good health.

The rearrangement uses TRBV4-3 and TRBJ2-1; 9 bases line up with TRBD1. The V segment lost 0 bases and the J segment 4 bases; nucleotides outside the gene matches: 1. Germline assignment: CDR1 LGHNA and CDR2 YSLEER. The CDR3 consists of 15 residues. The CDR3 nucleotides are TGCGCCAGCAGCCAAGAGGGGACAGGGTACAATGAGCAGTTCTTC. As protein: CASSQEGTGYNEQFF.

Regarding this clone: Other DNA sequences in this sample translate to the same CDR3. V and J are TRBV9 and TRBJ2-3; D is uncertain. There are 12 residues in the CDR3. Germline V gene lookup returns CDR1 SGDLS and CDR2 YYNGEE. The germline V and J ends were trimmed by 3 bases and 2 bases, with 4 bases remaining between them. CDR3: CASSANTDTQYF. The DNA of the CDR3 is TGTGCCAGCAGCGCTAACACAGATACGCAGTATTTT.

This clone is a singleton in its sample. The chain has TRBV5-1 and TRBJ2-1, with 7 positions matching TRBD2. Germline CDR1 reads SGHRS; CDR2 reads YFSETQ. This CDR3 is 15 amino acids long. The trim removed 0 bases at V and 6 bases at J, leaving 6 bases unmatched. The CDR3 nucleotides read TGCGCCAGCAGCTTGGAAGCGGGGTCGTTCAATGAGCAGTTCTTC. It translates to CASSLEAGSFNEQFF.

This chain joins TRBV7-2 and TRBJ2-3; 14 positions match TRBD2. This CDR3 spans 16 amino acids. After removal of 5 bases from V and 3 bases from J, the junction contained 4 bases not matched to a gene. The V gene's germline CDR1 is SGHTA and CDR2 FQGNSA. The chain's CDR3 is CASSKWTSGRTDTQYF. CDR3 nucleotide sequence: TGTGCCAGCAGCAAATGGACTAGCGGGAGGACAGATACGCAGTATTTT.

This clone has only a few counts. V is TRBV18 and J is TRBJ1-1; weak D call: TRBD1 (6 bases). The V and J ends lost 2 bases and 13 bases respectively, with 17 bases between them. Germline-derived CDR1 and CDR2 are KGHSH and LQKENI. The CDR3 totals 13 residues. The DNA for the CDR3 is TGTGCCAGCTCACCAAGGGATCCCCCAGGGGTTTTCTTT. It yields the protein CASSPRDPPGVFF.

This chain links TRBV1 with TRBJ2-3; the table names TRBD2, a call not compared with the DNA. TRBV1 is termed a pseudogene. This CDR3 region has 18 residues. CDR3 in DNA: TGCACCAGCAGCCAAGTAACTAGCGGGAGCGGAGGCACAGATACGCAGTATTTT. Protein product: CTSSQVTSGSGGTDTQYF.

This chain uses TRBV7-2 with TRBJ1-1, with D unclear. Germline V lookup: CDR1 SGHTA, CDR2 FQGNSA. The length of the CDR3 is 13 residues. The V end lost 4 bases, the J end lost 5 bases, and 11 bases lay between the germline ends. In DNA form, the CDR3 reads TGTGCCAGCAGCTCGTGGATGGGAACTGAAGCTTTCTTT. Residues: CASSSWMGTEAFF.

The J gene is TRBJ2-1, the V gene TRBV7-9; D call uncertain. The CDR3 extends over 14 amino acids. Per germline, CDR1 SEHNR and CDR2 FQNEAQ (reference sequence). Trimming removed 7 bases from V and 5 bases from J, with 15 bases in between. DNA of the CDR3: TGTGCCAGCACCTGGGCCGGAGCCCACAATGAGCAGTTCTTC. Encoded protein: CASTWAGAHNEQFF. Full variable domain (rest looked up from reference TRBV7-9 and TRBJ2-1): DTGVSQNPRHKITKRGQNVTFRCDPISEHNRLYWYRQTLGQGPEFLTYFQNEAQLEKSRLLSDRFSAERPKGSFSTLEIQRTEQGDSAMYLCASTWAGAHNEQFFGPGTRLTVL.

V is TRBV28 and J is TRBJ1-2; TRBD1 is a possible D gene (5 bases). This CDR3 is built from 15 residues. The V gene lost 3 bases and the J gene lost 5 bases, with 16 bases spanning the gap. The germline gives CDR1 MDHEN, CDR2 SYDVKM. The chain's CDR3 is CASSFNPTGPYGYTF. The CDR3, as DNA: TGTGCCAGCAGTTTTAATCCCACGGGACCATATGGCTACACCTTC.

The genes are TRBV5-4 and TRBJ2-1; no reliable D call. CDR1 and CDR2 (germline): SGHNT, YYREEE (reference sequence). Trimming took 0 bases from V and 0 from J, leaving 7 bases between them. This CDR3 has 15 amino acids. The CDR3 nucleotides read TGTGCCAGCAGCTTGGATAAGAGCTCCTACAATGAGCAGTTCTTC. The encoded protein is CASSLDKSSYNEQFF.

This clone was detected once. The gene calls are TRBV10-3 and TRBJ2-7, with a possible D match to TRBD2 (6 bases). Per the germline V gene, CDR1 is ENHRY and CDR2 is SYGVKD. V shed 10 bases and J shed 0 bases, with 10 bases lying between them. CDR3 length: 12 residues. CDR3 residues: CASSGSSYEQYF. The CDR3 bases are TGTGCCAGTAGCGGAAGCTCCTACGAGCAGTACTTC.

The genes are TRBV27 and TRBJ1-4; the D gene is possibly TRBD1 (5 bases). V lost 4 bases, J lost 8 bases, and 14 bases lay in between. The germline CDR1 and CDR2 sequences are MNHEY and SMNVEV (reference sequence). The CDR3 sequence is 14 residues long. The chain's CDR3 is CASSYDGAEEKLFF. CDR3 DNA: TGTGCCAGCAGTTATGACGGGGCTGAAGAAAAACTGTTTTTT. The variable domain in full, with the rest retrieved from reference TRBV27 and TRBJ1-4, is EAQVTQNPRYLITVTGKKLTVTCSQNMNHEYMSWYRQDPGLGLRQIYYSMNVEVTDKGDVPEGYKVSRKEKRNFPLILESPSPNQTSLYFCASSYDGAEEKLFFGSGTQLSVL.

V usage is TRBV7-9 and J usage is TRBJ1-2; D is uncertain. The CDR3 is 14 residues long. Germline values: CDR1 SEHNR, CDR2 FQNEAQ (reference sequence). The germline V and J ends were trimmed by 4 bases and 4 bases, with 13 bases remaining between them. In DNA form, the CDR3 reads TGTGCCAGCAGCTCGGAGACCCCCTTCTATGGCTACACCTTC. This codes for CASSSETPFYGYTF. Drawing the rest from reference TRBV7-9 and TRBJ1-2, the complete variable domain is DTGVSQNPRHKITKRGQNVTFRCDPISEHNRLYWYRQTLGQGPEFLTYFQNEAQLEKSRLLSDRFSAERPKGSFSTLEIQRTEQGDSAMYLCASSSETPFYGYTFGSGTRLTVV.

V usage is TRBV19 and J usage is TRBJ1-5; 8 bases agree with TRBD1. Germline loops: CDR1 LNHDA, CDR2 SQIVND (reference sequence). This CDR3 contains 16 residues. J gave up 6 bases and V 4 bases, and 11 bases lay outside the gene matches. The CDR3, as DNA: TGTGCCAGTAGTACGGAGGCGACAGGGGTTACTCAGCCCCAGCATTTT. It encodes CASSTEATGVTQPQHF.

V is TRBV7-8 and J is TRBJ1-4; D gene unclear. Germline V gene sequence: CDR1 SGHVS, CDR2 FQNEAQ. The V and J ends lost 0 bases and 4 bases respectively, with 12 bases between them. The CDR3 has 16 amino acids. DNA of the CDR3: TGTGCCAGCAGCTTAGCAATAAGTTGGGGTAATGAAAAACTGTTTTTT. Its translation: CASSLAISWGNEKLFF.

The chain carries TRBV19 and TRBJ2-3; D tentatively reads TRBD1 or TRBD2 (6 bases each). This CDR3 is 20 amino acids long. Germline loops: CDR1 LNHDA, CDR2 SQIVND (reference sequence). V lost 3 bases to trimming and J lost 2 bases, with 27 bases between them. The DNA for the CDR3 is TGTGCCAGTAGTATTATGGGGCGGGAAAGCGGGTGGGGGCACACAGATACGCAGTATTTT. Amino acid sequence: CASSIMGRESGWGHTDTQYF.

The gene calls are TRBV11-2 and TRBJ2-7; possible D gene TRBD1, 6 bases. Germline CDR1 SGHAT, CDR2 FQNNGV. V shed 1 base and J shed 0 bases, with 10 bases lying between them. The CDR3 consists of 15 residues. CDR3 protein: CASSLVVDSSYEQYF. The CDR3 nucleotides are TGTGCCAGCAGCTTAGTTGTGGACAGCTCCTACGAGCAGTACTTC.

In its sample, this clone was seen many times. The chain carries TRBV7-9 and TRBJ1-4; the D is unclear. The CDR3 runs to 16 residues. The ends were cut back, 3 bases at V and 0 bases at J, with 11 bases in the middle. Germline CDR1 SEHNR, CDR2 FQNEAQ (reference sequence). The DNA of the CDR3 is TGTGCCAGCAGCTTCATGGGCCTTGCAACTAATGAAAAACTGTTTTTT. Translated: CASSFMGLATNEKLFF. Supplemented by reference TRBV7-9 and TRBJ1-4, the full variable domain reads DTGVSQNPRHKITKRGQNVTFRCDPISEHNRLYWYRQTLGQGPEFLTYFQNEAQLEKSRLLSDRFSAERPKGSFSTLEIQRTEQGDSAMYLCASSFMGLATNEKLFFGSGTQLSVL.